A single sample is the source of the 5 T cell receptor beta chains below, sequenced in a study of CD8 T cells in Susac syndrome. The RNA input was roughly 0.45 to 1 ug, and it was reverse transcribed with random hexamers. Via MiXCR, TCRdb re-called the immunoSEQ multiplex PCR reads, giving one row per CDR3 protein. The sample has roughly 200,000 distinct CDR3 sequences, about 95% seen once; the top ten hold approximately 0.094%. The specimen sequenced was CD4+ T cells from PBMCs. The receptors come from a human donor in good health.

V and J are TRBV14 and TRBJ2-1; 15 nucleotides agree with TRBD2. Looked up from germline, CDR1 is SGHDN and CDR2 is FVKESK. Unmatched junction bases numbered 7, after V lost 2 bases and J lost 8 bases. The CDR3 length is 17 residues. The CDR3 here is CASSQIRTSGRADEQFF. In DNA, the CDR3 is TGTGCCAGCAGCCAAATCAGGACTAGCGGGAGGGCCGATGAGCAGTTCTTC.

This rearrangement joins TRBV4-3 to TRBJ2-5; D perhaps matches TRBD2 (7 bases). The CDR3 totals 17 residues. Germline V CDR1 and CDR2: LGHNA, YSLEER. Trimming took off 1 base at V and 1 base at J, with 16 bases between the two ends. The CDR3 reads CASSQAVSRGPQETQYF. The CDR3 nucleotides are TGCGCCAGCAGCCAAGCTGTTTCGCGGGGGCCCCAAGAGACCCAGTACTTC.

The chain is built from TRBV3-1 and TRBJ2-7; 9 nucleotides align to TRBD2. V gave up 7 bases and J gave up 2 bases; unmatched junction bases: 6. CDR3 length: 14 residues. In germline, CDR1 is LGHDT, CDR2 YNNKEL (reference sequence). This CDR3 is CASTQRGEAYEQYF. In DNA form, the CDR3 reads TGTGCCAGCACCCAGCGGGGGGAGGCCTACGAGCAGTACTTC.

The V and J genes are TRBV5-1 and TRBJ2-3; 7 bases fit TRBD1. Unmatched junction bases numbered 4, after V lost 1 base and J lost 2 bases. Germline V gene data show CDR1 as SGHRS and CDR2 as YFSETQ. The CDR3 has 15 amino acids. CDR3 in DNA: TGCGCCAGCAGCTTGTCCGACAGGGCCACAGATACGCAGTATTTT. It encodes CASSLSDRATDTQYF. Together with reference TRBV5-1 and TRBJ2-3, the CDR3 gives the full variable domain: KAGVTQTPRYLIKTRGQQVTLSCSPISGHRSVSWYQQTPGQGLQFLFEYFSETQRNKGNFPGRFSGRQFSNSRSEMNVSTLELGDSALYLCASSLSDRATDTQYFGPGTRLTVL.

This chain uses TRBV3-1 with TRBJ1-2; maybe TRBD1 (5 bases). Germline lookup yields CDR1 LGHDT and CDR2 YNNKEL (reference sequence). V lost 4 bases, J lost 8 bases, and 20 bases lay in between. The CDR3 consists of 15 residues. The CDR3 DNA follows: TGTGCCAGCAGCCCTGGGGGACGGTTTGAAGGGGGCTACACCTTC. Encoded protein: CASSPGGRFEGGYTF. Combining the CDR3 with reference TRBV3-1 and TRBJ1-2 gives the whole variable domain DTAVSQTPKYLVTQMGNDKSIKCEQNLGHDTMYWYKQDSKKFLKIMFSYNNKELIINETVPNRFSPKSPDKAHLNLHINSLELGDSAVYFCASSPGGRFEGGYTFGSGTRLTVV.